One sample yielded the 30 T cell receptor beta chains listed below, sequenced in a study of T cell responses to AZD1222 COVID-19 vaccine. The data were produced by immunoSEQ multiplex PCR, yet TCRdb's version contains in-frame clones alone and is incomplete. The data show about 76,000 clones, with over 85% seen just once and under 5% held by the top ten. The sample in question was peripheral blood, obtained on day 0 of AZD1222 vaccination. These TCRs come from an adult in good health.

This chain joins TRBV2 and TRBJ1-1; D is possibly TRBD1 (6 bases). Germline V gives CDR1 SNHLY, CDR2 FYNNEI. The CDR3 has 14 residues. Trimming cost V 9 bases and J 0 bases, with 14 bases left between them. The CDR3 here is CASSGQLMNTEAFF. As DNA, the CDR3 is TGTGCCAGTTCTGGACAGCTAATGAACACTGAAGCTTTCTTT.

The rearrangement uses TRBV2 and TRBJ1-3; 11 positions agree with TRBD1. This CDR3 is 15 amino acids long. With V trimmed by 6 bases and J by 6 bases, 7 bases remained unmatched. Looked up from germline, CDR1 is SNHLY and CDR2 is FYNNEI. The CDR3 region has the DNA TGTGCCAGCAGAGTTGGACAGGGGGCAGTAAACACCATATATTTT. It translates to CASRVGQGAVNTIYF.

The chain has TRBV30 and TRBJ1-5; D uncertain. The germline V gene has CDR1 GTSNPN and CDR2 SVGIG (reference sequence). With 0 bases removed from V and 7 bases from J, the gap between germline ends came to 10 bases. The CDR3 has 13 residues. This CDR3 is CAWSVAAGQPQHF. In DNA form, the CDR3 reads TGTGCCTGGAGTGTAGCGGCGGGACAGCCCCAGCATTTT.

The J gene is TRBJ1-1, the V gene TRBV6-5; D may be TRBD1 (6 bases). Germline CDR1 and CDR2: MNHEY and SVGAGI. V shed 7 bases and J shed 3 bases, with 12 bases lying between them. CDR3 length equals 13 residues. The CDR3: CASMRTGYTEAFF. CDR3 sequence (DNA): TGTGCCAGCATGAGAACAGGGTACACTGAAGCTTTCTTT.

This clone was recorded a few times. The V gene is TRBV3-1 (or the pseudogene TRBV3-2), the J gene TRBJ1-1; D unclear. The CDR3 loop spans 15 amino acids. Germline CDR1 reads LGHDT; CDR2 reads YNNKEL (reference sequence). V was shortened by 1 base and J by 0 bases, with 9 bases between the two germline ends. CDR3 nucleotides: TGTGCCAGCAGCCAAGCCCTCGCCTTGAACACTGAAGCTTTCTTT. Protein sequence: CASSQALALNTEAFF.

CDR3 coding DNA: TGTGCCAGCAGCGTAGGACAGGGGTATGAAAAACTGTTTTTT. Protein: CASSVGQGYEKLFF. The J gene is TRBJ1-4, the V gene TRBV9, with 8 nucleotides matching TRBD1. The V and J ends lost 0 bases and 6 bases, in that order; junction bases with no gene match: 1. The CDR3 is made up of 14 amino acids. Germline V gene data show CDR1 as SGDLS and CDR2 as YYNGEE.

The chain links TRBV7-2 to TRBJ1-2, with unresolved D. Trimming took off 1 base at V and 5 bases at J, with 8 bases between the two ends. Germline loops: CDR1 SGHTA, CDR2 FQGNSA. The CDR3 has 13 residues. The CDR3 protein is CASSLGSEYGYTF. The CDR3 DNA reads as TGTGCCAGCAGCTTAGGGTCGGAATATGGCTACACCTTC.

V usage is TRBV29-1 and J usage is TRBJ1-2; D gene unclear. The germline V gene has CDR1 SQVTM and CDR2 ANQGSEA. The V gene lost 4 bases and the J gene lost 3 bases, with 3 bases spanning the gap. The CDR3 is made up of 10 amino acids. This chain's CDR3 is CSVAHYGYTF. In DNA form, the CDR3 reads TGCAGCGTTGCCCACTATGGCTACACCTTC.

The chain employs TRBV5-1 and TRBJ1-2; 8 nucleotides agree with TRBD1. The germline gives CDR1 SGHRS, CDR2 YFSETQ. This CDR3 is 15 amino acids long. The trim removed 4 bases at V and 2 bases at J, leaving 7 bases unmatched. CDR3 DNA sequence: TGCGCCAGCAGCCCTGGACAGGGTCGGAACTATGGCTACACCTTC. It specifies CASSPGQGRNYGYTF.

The chain combines TRBV6-5 with TRBJ1-6, with D possibly matching TRBD1 (5 bases). The CDR3 is 13 residues long. The germline CDR1 and CDR2 sequences are MNHEY and SVGAGI. Trimming left V 8 bases short and J 8 bases short, with 13 bases between. This chain's CDR3 is CASVRDRDSPLHF. CDR3 in DNA: TGTGCCAGCGTAAGGGACCGAGATTCACCCCTCCACTTT.

The J gene is TRBJ1-5, the V gene TRBV2; D is unclear. CDR3 length equals 15 residues. Germline values: CDR1 SNHLY, CDR2 FYNNEI. The V and J ends lost 5 bases and 1 base respectively, with 12 bases between them. The DNA for the CDR3 is TGTGCCAGCAGTAGAGACCGTGGGAGCAATCAGCCCCAGCATTTT. It codes for CASSRDRGSNQPQHF.

This chain links TRBV13 with TRBJ2-3; D is perhaps TRBD2 (6 bases). This CDR3 comprises 17 residues. Germline CDR1 and CDR2: PRHDT and FYEKMQ (reference sequence). The V gene lost 5 bases and the J gene lost 2 bases, with 20 bases spanning the gap. CDR3 coding DNA: TGTGCCAGCAGCCCGGCAGGAGGGCCGGCCCCCACAGATACGCAGTATTTT. It encodes CASSPAGGPAPTDTQYF.

This sequence joins TRBV7-2 and TRBJ2-3; no clear D. Germline V gene data show CDR1 as SGHTA and CDR2 as FQGNSA. CDR3 length: 12 residues. V was shortened by 1 base and J by 4 bases, with 3 bases between the two germline ends. CDR3 sequence: CASSLDSDTQYF. In nucleotides, the CDR3 is TGTGCCAGCAGCTTAGATTCAGATACGCAGTATTTT.

The chain combines TRBV20-1 with TRBJ1-1; tentative D call: TRBD1 (6 bases). The germline gives CDR1 DFQATT, CDR2 SNEGSKA (reference sequence). Trimming pared 3 bases from V and 2 bases from J, leaving 13 bases between. This CDR3 is 14 amino acids long. This CDR3 reads CSASFGTTNTEAFF. CDR3 in DNA: TGCAGTGCTAGTTTCGGGACAACCAACACTGAAGCTTTCTTT.

The V call is TRBV6-5, the J call TRBJ2-1; D not resolved. Germline V gene lookup returns CDR1 MNHEY and CDR2 SVGAGI. V was clipped by 5 bases and J by 5 bases, with 10 bases between them. The length of the CDR3 is 13 residues. The CDR3 DNA is TGTGCCAGCAGTCCCGGGCTCAACAATGAGCAGTTCTTC. It codes for CASSPGLNNEQFF.

The rearrangement links TRBV25-1 to TRBJ1-1; perhaps TRBD1 as D (5 bases). Looked up from germline, CDR1 is MGHDK and CDR2 is SYGVNS. This CDR3 spans 12 amino acids. V lost 1 base, J lost 8 bases, and 8 bases lay in between. Written as DNA, the CDR3 is TGTGCCAGCAGTGAATTGAGGGGAGAAGCTTTCTTT. Translation gives CASSELRGEAFF.

The chain links TRBV7-8 to TRBJ2-3; 7 bases align to TRBD1. The germline CDR1 and CDR2 sequences are SGHVS and FQNEAQ. The CDR3 extends over 15 amino acids. Trimming at V came to 5 bases and at J to 2 bases, leaving 7 bases not matched to a gene. This chain's CDR3 is CASSLIQGYTDTQYF. The CDR3, as DNA: TGTGCCAGCAGCCTCATACAGGGGTACACAGATACGCAGTATTTT.

V is TRBV5-4 and J is TRBJ1-1, with unresolved D. This CDR3 spans 14 amino acids. Trimming took 2 bases from V and 1 from J, leaving 9 bases between them. Germline CDR1 is SGHNT and CDR2 is YYREEE (reference sequence). CDR3 in amino acids: CASSFSIENTEAFF. The CDR3 coding sequence is TGTGCCAGCAGCTTTTCGATAGAGAACACTGAAGCTTTCTTT.

The J gene is TRBJ1-4, the V gene TRBV29-1; 7 bases are shared with TRBD1. Germline CDR1 and CDR2: SQVTM and ANQGSEA. V was clipped by 5 bases and J by 5 bases; unmatched bases: 14. CDR3 length: 16 amino acids. CDR3 sequence: CSVQVAGTGVNEKLFF. Written as DNA, the CDR3 is TGCAGCGTTCAGGTGGCCGGCACAGGGGTGAATGAAAAACTGTTTTTT.

The CDR3 DNA reads as TGTGCCAGCAGCCTAGGACAGGCGAACACTGAAGCTTTCTTT. As protein: CASSLGQANTEAFF. The rearrangement uses TRBV7-3 and TRBJ1-1; 7 bases agree with TRBD1. The CDR3 length is 14 residues. Germline V lookup: CDR1 SGHTA, CDR2 FQGTGA. V lost 5 bases, J lost 1 base, and 4 bases stayed unmatched.

The chain combines TRBV30 with TRBJ1-2; 9 bases align to TRBD1. This CDR3 is 16 amino acids long. Trimming removed 3 bases from V and 1 base from J; junction bases left unmatched: 9. CDR1 and CDR2 from the germline V gene are GTSNPN and SVGIG (reference sequence). CDR3 sequence (DNA): TGTGCCTGGAGGGGTCCCGGGACAGGGCTTAACTATGGCTACACCTTC. It translates to CAWRGPGTGLNYGYTF.

This chain connects TRBV10-3 to TRBJ1-5; D is perhaps TRBD1 (5 bases). This CDR3 contains 14 residues. Trimming cost V 7 bases and J 5 bases, with 15 bases left between them. CDR1 ENHRY and CDR2 SYGVKD come from the germline V gene. The CDR3: CAIKGGAEDQPQHF. CDR3 DNA sequence: TGTGCCATCAAAGGAGGGGCAGAGGATCAGCCCCAGCATTTT.

J is TRBJ2-3 and V is TRBV4-1, with TRBD2 as a possible D gene (5 bases). The V gene's germline CDR1 is MGHRA and CDR2 YSYEKL. V was cut by 2 bases and J by 1 base, with 10 bases left in between. The CDR3 consists of 15 residues. CDR3 in amino acids: CASSQKTAGTDTQYF. Written as DNA, the CDR3 is TGCGCCAGCAGCCAAAAAACAGCGGGCACAGATACGCAGTATTTT.

This clone came up once. The rearrangement links TRBV30 to TRBJ2-7, with D possibly being TRBD2 (6 bases). This CDR3 contains 13 residues. V shed 5 bases and J shed 6 bases, with 17 bases lying between them. Germline-derived CDR1 and CDR2 are GTSNPN and SVGIG (reference sequence). The CDR3 bases are TGTGCCTGGTCTTTGCGGGGTTCAAGCGAGCAGTACTTC. Its protein product is CAWSLRGSSEQYF.

The J gene is TRBJ2-5, the V gene TRBV6-5, with D unclear. The germline V gene encodes CDR1 MNHEY and CDR2 SVGAGI. V dropped 7 bases and J dropped 5 bases, with 14 bases sitting between them. The CDR3 runs to 13 residues. The CDR3 protein is CASTALKRETQYF. CDR3 bases: TGTGCCAGCACCGCGCTCAAAAGGGAGACCCAGTACTTC.

The chain couples TRBV20-1 to TRBJ1-2; weak D call: TRBD1 (6 bases). This CDR3 has 14 amino acids. Germline V CDR1 and CDR2: DFQATT, SNEGSKA (reference sequence). The ends were cut back, 3 bases at V and 8 bases at J, with 19 bases in the middle. The CDR3 sequence is CSASTQGQRVGYTF. The CDR3 nucleotides read TGCAGTGCTAGTACCCAGGGGCAGAGGGTCGGCTACACCTTC.

On this clone itself: The junction and the germline gene differ at one end; a read error may be behind it. The chain joins TRBV7-3 to TRBJ1-1; D unclear. This CDR3 has 13 amino acids. The germline V gene has CDR1 SGHTA and CDR2 FQGTGA. The CDR3 nucleotides read TGTGCCAGCAGTGTGGGTCCGAACGCTGAAGCTTTCTTT. It specifies CASSVGPNAEAFF. Together with reference TRBV7-3 and TRBJ1-1, the CDR3 gives the full variable domain: GAGVSQTPSNKVTEKGKYVELRCDPISGHTALYWYRQSLGQGPEFLIYFQGTGAADDSGLPNDRFFAVRPEGSVSTLKIQRTERGDSAVYLCASSVGPNAEAFFGQGTRLTVV.

This clone appeared once. V gene TRBV6-5 combines with J gene TRBJ1-5; D remains ambiguous. The germline V gene has CDR1 MNHEY and CDR2 SVGAGI. V dropped 7 bases and J dropped 4 bases, with 11 bases sitting between them. The CDR3 contains 13 residues. CDR3 DNA sequence: TGTGCCAGCACCCCCGAAGGGAATCAGCCCCAGCATTTT. This gives the protein CASTPEGNQPQHF.

This chain uses TRBV2 with TRBJ2-5; maybe TRBD2 (7 bases). The CDR3 is 13 amino acids. Germline CDR1 reads SNHLY; CDR2 reads FYNNEI. V was cut by 8 bases and J by 5 bases, with 15 bases left in between. DNA of the CDR3: TGTGCCAGCCACCGGGGGGCCGGGGAGACCCAGTACTTC. As protein: CASHRGAGETQYF.

The chain recombines TRBV12-3 or TRBV12-4 with TRBJ2-7; 7 nucleotides align to TRBD1. J lost 2 bases, V lost 6 bases, and 4 bases had no gene match. CDR3 size: 13 residues. The CDR3, as DNA: TGTGCCAGCAGGCCCCAGGGGGCCTACGAGCAGTACTTC. It codes for CASRPQGAYEQYF.